This TCR beta chain appears in the sequencing data of a study of spatial heterogeneity in lung cancer. The overall study: As counted in raw reads, each unique TCR and UMI combination appeared more than ten times on average.

The time point here: blood at routine non-recurrence follow-up after resection. Findings and caveats of the study: Ubiquitous expanded tumor TCRs surfaced in blood more at resection than they did at follow-up.

This clonotype has only a few counts. The antigen remains undetermined. Unique molecular identifiers tagged every individual TCR cDNA molecule. MiXCR, applied by TCRdb to the 5' RACE reads, yields one record per CDR3 protein. There are 50,000 or so distinct CDR3 sequences in the sample; 10% to 15% occur only once, and 30% to 40% lies in the top ten. The germline V and J ends were trimmed by 5 bases and 4 bases, with 12 bases remaining between them. Per the germline V gene, CDR1 is MDHEN and CDR2 is SYDVKM. The CDR3 totals 13 residues. The receptor was isolated from a male donor with early-stage non-small cell lung cancer. The rearrangement joins TRBV28 to TRBJ2-7, with no clear D. Sequencing was performed on PBMCs, taken at follow-up. CDR3 residues: CASSPLKSYEQYF. The CDR3, as DNA: TGTGCCAGCAGTCCCCTTAAGAGTTACGAGCAGTACTTC.